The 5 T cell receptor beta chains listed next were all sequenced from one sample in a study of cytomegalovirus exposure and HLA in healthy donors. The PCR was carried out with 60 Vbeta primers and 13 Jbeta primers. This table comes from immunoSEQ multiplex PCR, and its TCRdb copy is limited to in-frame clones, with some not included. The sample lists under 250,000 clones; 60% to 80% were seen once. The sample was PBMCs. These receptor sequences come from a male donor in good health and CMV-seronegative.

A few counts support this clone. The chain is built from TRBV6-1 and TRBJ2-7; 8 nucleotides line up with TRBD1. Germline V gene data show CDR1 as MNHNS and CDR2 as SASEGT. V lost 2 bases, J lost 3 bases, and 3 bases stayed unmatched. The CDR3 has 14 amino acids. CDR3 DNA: TGTGCCAGCAGTGAACGAACAGGGGGCTACGAGCAGTACTTC. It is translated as CASSERTGGYEQYF.

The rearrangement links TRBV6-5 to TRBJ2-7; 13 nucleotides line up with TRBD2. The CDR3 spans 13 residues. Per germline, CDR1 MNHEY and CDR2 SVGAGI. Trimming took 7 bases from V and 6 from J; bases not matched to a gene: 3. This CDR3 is CASTRTSGSEQYF. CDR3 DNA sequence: TGTGCCAGCACCCGGACTAGCGGGAGCGAGCAGTACTTC.

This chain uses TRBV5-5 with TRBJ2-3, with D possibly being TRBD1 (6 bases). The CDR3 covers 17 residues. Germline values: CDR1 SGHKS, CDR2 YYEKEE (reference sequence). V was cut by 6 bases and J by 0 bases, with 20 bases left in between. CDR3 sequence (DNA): TGTGCCAGCACCATAACCCCGATCCAGGGGAGCACAGATACGCAGTATTTT. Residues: CASTITPIQGSTDTQYF.

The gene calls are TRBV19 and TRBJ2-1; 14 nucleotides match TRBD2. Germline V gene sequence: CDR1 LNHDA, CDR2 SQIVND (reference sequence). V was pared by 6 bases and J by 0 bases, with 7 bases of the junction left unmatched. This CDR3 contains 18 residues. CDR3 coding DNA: TGTGCCAGTAGCCAAAGACTAGCGGGAGGGCCCTCCTACAATGAGCAGTTCTTC. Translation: CASSQRLAGGPSYNEQFF.

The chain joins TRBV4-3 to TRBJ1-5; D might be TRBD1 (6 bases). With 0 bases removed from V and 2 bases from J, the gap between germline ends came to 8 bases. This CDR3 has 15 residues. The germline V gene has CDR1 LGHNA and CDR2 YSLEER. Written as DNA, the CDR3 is TGCGCCAGCAGCCAAGAACGACAGGGCAATCAGCCCCAGCATTTT. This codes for CASSQERQGNQPQHF.